The 28 T cell receptor beta chains below all came from one sample that was sequenced in a study of blood T cell repertoires in COVID-19. Sequenced by immunoSEQ multiplex PCR; TCRdb stores in-frame clones only, minus some. The sample includes about 500,000 clones, less than 90% of them seen just once. Sequenced input: peripheral blood. Receptors were obtained from a woman aged 45-60 years with COVID-19, enrolled during active disease.

The chain carries TRBV7-9 and TRBJ2-7, with D possibly being TRBD2 (6 bases). Trimming removed 5 bases at V and 2 bases at J, with 13 bases between. Per germline, CDR1 SEHNR and CDR2 FQNEAQ (reference sequence). This CDR3 is built from 14 residues. In nucleotides, the CDR3 is TGTGCCAGCAGCCTCCGGGACTTTACCTACGAGCAGTACTTC. Translation: CASSLRDFTYEQYF. The full variable domain, in which reference TRBV7-9 and TRBJ2-7 provide the parts outside the CDR3, is DTGVSQNPRHKITKRGQNVTFRCDPISEHNRLYWYRQTLGQGPEFLTYFQNEAQLEKSRLLSDRFSAERPKGSFSTLEIQRTEQGDSAMYLCASSLRDFTYEQYFGPGTRLTVT.

This chain connects TRBV5-4 to TRBJ2-7, with TRBD2 identical over 12 bases. The CDR3 covers 16 residues. The V gene end was trimmed by 0 bases and the J gene end by 0 bases; junction bases not matched to a gene: 1. Germline CDR1 SGHNT, CDR2 YYREEE (reference sequence). Written as DNA, the CDR3 is TGTGCCAGCAGCTTGGGGACTAGCGGGGCCTCCTACGAGCAGTACTTC. It codes for CASSLGTSGASYEQYF.

V usage is TRBV28 and J usage is TRBJ2-3; TRBD1 aligns across 8 bases. The CDR3 covers 14 residues. J was trimmed by 6 bases and V by 5 bases; bases with no gene match: 7. Germline CDR1 MDHEN, CDR2 SYDVKM. CDR3 coding DNA: TGTGCCAGCAGTCCAGGGGGCCCGGTTGATACGCAGTATTTT. Its protein product is CASSPGGPVDTQYF.

The rearrangement uses TRBV9 and TRBJ1-3, with no clear D. V gave up 0 bases and J gave up 0 bases, with 10 bases separating them. Germline V gene data show CDR1 as SGDLS and CDR2 as YYNGEE. The CDR3 spans 16 residues. CDR3 sequence reads: CASSVGARISGNTIYF. The CDR3 DNA is TGTGCCAGCAGCGTAGGCGCGCGCATCTCTGGAAACACCATATATTTT.

The DNA for the CDR3 is TGTGCCACCAGTGATCCCCGGGAGCCGAACACTGAAGCTTTCTTT. This codes for CATSDPREPNTEAFF. The chain links TRBV24-1 to TRBJ1-1; D unresolved. V was cut by 3 bases and J by 1 base, with 11 bases left in between. Per the germline V gene, CDR1 is KGHDR and CDR2 is SFDVKD. The CDR3 has 15 amino acids.

The rearrangement uses TRBV14 and TRBJ2-1; D perhaps matches TRBD2 (5 bases). From germline, CDR1 is SGHDN and CDR2 FVKESK. V was pared by 2 bases and J by 8 bases, with 10 bases between. The CDR3 is 13 residues long. CDR3 DNA: TGTGCCAGCAGCCAACAGGTGGGAGATGAGCAGTTCTTC. It translates to CASSQQVGDEQFF.

The chain carries TRBV3-1 (or the pseudogene TRBV3-2) and TRBJ2-7; TRBD2 matches at 11 bases. Germline V CDR1 and CDR2: LGHDT, YNNKEL (reference sequence). Trimming cost V 0 bases and J 1 base; bases outside gene matches: 5. This CDR3 is 17 amino acids long. CDR3 residues: CASSQDGLAGGSYEQYF. As DNA, the CDR3 is TGTGCCAGCAGCCAAGATGGGCTAGCGGGGGGATCCTACGAGCAGTACTTC.

The gene calls are TRBV7-7 and TRBJ1-3; D is possibly TRBD1 (6 bases). V gave up 3 bases and J gave up 8 bases, with 11 bases separating them. This CDR3 has 13 amino acids. Germline lookup yields CDR1 SSHAT and CDR2 FNYEAQ (reference sequence). This CDR3 reads CASSLGAWDTIYF. In DNA form, the CDR3 reads TGTGCCAGCAGCTTGGGGGCGTGGGACACCATATATTTT.

This chain uses TRBV19 with TRBJ2-7; tentatively, D is TRBD1 (6 bases). The CDR3 extends over 15 amino acids. V lost 1 base, J lost 2 bases, and 12 bases lay in between. CDR1 and CDR2 (germline): LNHDA, SQIVND (reference sequence). CDR3 in amino acids: CASSIAPGQAYEQYF. The CDR3 nucleotides are TGTGCCAGTAGTATAGCCCCGGGACAAGCCTACGAGCAGTACTTC.

This clone was recorded once. The rearrangement links TRBV29-1 to TRBJ2-3; no clear D gene. Germline CDR1 SQVTM, CDR2 ANQGSEA. The CDR3 runs 12 residues. V gave up 1 base and J gave up 5 bases, with 7 bases separating them. The CDR3 region has the DNA TGCAGCGTTGAAGGAAGCGTAGATACGCAGTATTTT. Amino acid sequence: CSVEGSVDTQYF.

This rearrangement joins TRBV6-4 to TRBJ2-5; D unclear. V shed 1 base and J shed 2 bases, with 5 bases lying between them. Germline loops: CDR1 MRHNA, CDR2 SNTAGT. The CDR3 extends over 13 amino acids. CDR3 in DNA: TGTGCCAGCAGTGACTGGGCGCAAGAGACCCAGTACTTC. Its protein is CASSDWAQETQYF.

CDR3 bases: TGTGCCAGCAGTCCGACAGGGGGAAGGTGGACTGAAGCTTTCTTT. Its translation: CASSPTGGRWTEAFF. The chain joins TRBV27 to TRBJ1-1; TRBD1 agrees at 9 bases. Trimming took 5 bases from V and 5 from J; bases not matched to a gene: 9. CDR3 size: 15 residues. Germline-derived CDR1 and CDR2 are MNHEY and SMNVEV (reference sequence).

The chain couples TRBV24-1 to TRBJ1-1; D unresolved. Germline V gene data show CDR1 as KGHDR and CDR2 as SFDVKD. V was trimmed by 0 bases and J by 6 bases, leaving 22 bases between them. This CDR3 region has 18 residues. CDR3 in DNA: TGTGCCACCAGTGATTTGCAATATTCTCCAAACCAAGAGCCTGAAGCTTTCTTT. This gives the protein CATSDLQYSPNQEPEAFF.

The gene calls are TRBV30 and TRBJ2-3, with 12 bases matching TRBD2. CDR1 and CDR2 from the germline V gene are GTSNPN and SVGIG (reference sequence). The J segment lost 0 bases and the V segment lost 0 bases, leaving 7 bases of the junction unmatched. This CDR3 has 18 amino acids. Written as DNA, the CDR3 is TGTGCCTGGAGTGTGTTTCTAGCGGGGGGGGTTAGCACAGATACGCAGTATTTT. Translating gives CAWSVFLAGGVSTDTQYF.

The rearrangement joins TRBV5-1 to TRBJ1-1; tentatively, D is TRBD1 (6 bases). Trimming stripped 7 bases from V and 6 bases from J, with 19 bases between. The CDR3 length is 14 residues. The germline V gene encodes CDR1 SGHRS and CDR2 YFSETQ. The CDR3 loop reads CASATGLGMAEAFF. The CDR3 bases are TGCGCCAGCGCAACAGGGCTGGGAATGGCTGAAGCTTTCTTT.

V and J are TRBV11-2 and TRBJ1-4; no clear D. The CDR3 contains 12 residues. Trimming removed 6 bases at V and 7 bases at J, with 9 bases between. Germline assignment: CDR1 SGHAT and CDR2 FQNNGV. The CDR3 region has the DNA TGTGCCAGCAGTCCAAGGAGTGAAAAACTGTTTTTT. This translates into CASSPRSEKLFF.

The chain carries TRBV3-1 (or the pseudogene TRBV3-2) and TRBJ1-1, with D unclear. Germline V CDR1 and CDR2: LGHDT, YNNKEL (reference sequence). The CDR3 has 14 residues. V was trimmed by 0 bases and J by 8 bases, leaving 13 bases between them. The DNA of the CDR3 is TGTGCCAGCAGCCAAGATTATTTGCAGTCCGAAGCTTTCTTT. It yields the protein CASSQDYLQSEAFF.

The chain joins TRBV6-5 to TRBJ2-3; 11 nucleotides agree with TRBD1. The J segment lost 5 bases and the V segment lost 2 bases, leaving 6 bases of the junction unmatched. The CDR3 runs 16 residues. The germline V gene encodes CDR1 MNHEY and CDR2 SVGAGI. In DNA form, the CDR3 reads TGTGCCAGCAGTTACCTTGGAGGGACAGGGGGAGATACGCAGTATTTT. Translated: CASSYLGGTGGDTQYF.

This clone was picked up a small number of times. The sample carries other DNA sequences with the same CDR3. The chain is built from TRBV19 and TRBJ1-5; D is undetermined. V lost 2 bases to trimming and J lost 0 bases, with 5 bases between them. Germline lookup yields CDR1 LNHDA and CDR2 SQIVND (reference sequence). The CDR3 totals 14 residues. CDR3 sequence: CASSIRDSNQPQHF. The CDR3 coding sequence is TGTGCCAGTAGTATACGGGATAGCAATCAGCCCCAGCATTTT.

J is TRBJ2-7 and V is TRBV3-1 (or the pseudogene TRBV3-2); 11 positions match TRBD1. V lost 3 bases to trimming and J lost 5 bases; unmatched junction nucleotides: 6. The CDR3 runs to 15 residues. Germline values: CDR1 LGHDT, CDR2 YNNKEL (reference sequence). Written as DNA, the CDR3 is TGTGCCAGCAGCCAGATGATGGACAGGGGGCACGAGCAGTACTTC. Encoded protein: CASSQMMDRGHEQYF.

J is TRBJ1-2 and V is TRBV7-9, with TRBD1 identical over 8 bases. Germline V CDR1 and CDR2: SEHNR, FQNEAQ (reference sequence). This CDR3 spans 16 amino acids. J lost 0 bases, V lost 5 bases, and 8 bases had no gene match. DNA for the CDR3: TGTGCCAGCAGCCCAACAAGACAGGGGCCTAACTATGGCTACACCTTC. Translated: CASSPTRQGPNYGYTF.

Only a few counts were recorded for this clone. The CDR3 DNA follows: TGTGCCAGCAAGCTATCCAGGACAGCTAATTCACCCCTCCACTTT. Translating gives CASKLSRTANSPLHF. The V and J genes are TRBV2 and TRBJ1-6, with D perhaps TRBD1 (6 bases). V was clipped by 7 bases and J by 6 bases, with 16 bases between them. The germline gives CDR1 SNHLY, CDR2 FYNNEI. The CDR3 loop spans 15 amino acids.

This clone was recorded a few times. The sample carries other DNA sequences with the same CDR3. The chain links TRBV5-1 to TRBJ2-2; the D gene is possibly TRBD1 (6 bases). CDR1 is SGHRS, CDR2 YFSETQ, per germline. This CDR3 has 13 amino acids. V lost 4 bases and J lost 5, with 9 bases in between. The DNA of the CDR3 is TGCGCCAGCAGCCCGAGGGGGACCGGGGAGCTGTTTTTT. Its protein is CASSPRGTGELFF.

The chain has TRBV5-4 and TRBJ2-7; TRBD1 agrees at 7 bases. This CDR3 is 16 amino acids long. Germline CDR1 reads SGHNT; CDR2 reads YYREEE (reference sequence). V shed 1 base and J 3 bases; nucleotides not matched to a gene: 10. The CDR3 nucleotides read TGTGCCAGCAGCTTGTCAGACAGGGTCTTGGGCTACGAGCAGTACTTC. Protein: CASSLSDRVLGYEQYF.

The V and J genes are TRBV4-2 and TRBJ2-5; TRBD2 might be the D (5 bases). Germline V lookup: CDR1 LGHNA, CDR2 YNFKEQ. V was cut by 1 base and J by 7 bases, with 16 bases left in between. The CDR3 length is 15 residues. The CDR3 loop reads CASSQGGLGGGTQYF. The CDR3 DNA reads TGTGCCAGCAGCCAAGGTGGACTCGGAGGCGGGACCCAGTACTTC.

This clone has just one count. The V and J genes are TRBV19 and TRBJ2-3; 10 positions match TRBD1. CDR1 and CDR2 from the germline V gene are LNHDA and SQIVND (reference sequence). The CDR3 length is 16 residues. With V trimmed by 5 bases and J by 3 bases, 8 bases remained unmatched. CDR3 amino acids: CASSSRDRGRTDTQYF. The CDR3 nucleotides are TGTGCCAGTAGTTCCCGGGACAGGGGCCGGACAGATACGCAGTATTTT.

This clone appeared once. The CDR3 bases are TGCGCCAGCAGCTTGGACAGCCAGACTGAAGCTTTCTTT. Translated, it gives CASSLDSQTEAFF. The rearrangement joins TRBV5-1 to TRBJ1-1; the D is unclear. The V gene's germline CDR1 is SGHRS and CDR2 YFSETQ. The V and J ends lost 0 bases and 5 bases respectively, with 8 bases between them. The CDR3 is made up of 13 amino acids. Full variable domain (remainder filled in from reference TRBV5-1 and TRBJ1-1): KAGVTQTPRYLIKTRGQQVTLSCSPISGHRSVSWYQQTPGQGLQFLFEYFSETQRNKGNFPGRFSGRQFSNSRSEMNVSTLELGDSALYLCASSLDSQTEAFFGQGTRLTVV.

CDR3 nucleotides: TGCAGCGCTGACAGACAGTTCTTC. Translating it yields CSADRQFF. V usage is TRBV29-1 and J usage is TRBJ2-1; maybe TRBD1 (5 bases). V lost 7 bases, J lost 13 bases, and 8 bases lay in between. The CDR3 has 8 residues. Germline CDR1 reads SQVTM; CDR2 reads ANQGSEA.